These T cell receptor beta chains were read from a single sample in a study of cytomegalovirus exposure and HLA in healthy donors. Produced via immunoSEQ multiplex PCR; TCRdb's table is partial and in-frame only. The sample holds a few hundred thousand clones, over 75% seen once. The specimen was PBMCs. The source is a woman between 45 and 60 years old in good health and CMV-seropositive. CDR3s include the opening cysteine and the closing phenylalanine or tryptophan. Fields, in order: clone size, D gene, J gene, V gene, CDR3 DNA, CDR3 protein. D genes are given only for firm matches. Size is omitted from some rows. Given values are once, few, many or a class for expanded clones.

clone_size: NA; d_call: TRBD2; j_call: TRBJ2-2; v_call: TRBV4-3; cdr3_nt: TGCGCCAGCAGCCAAGATCCTAGCGGGGCCGAGGGGACCGGGGAGCTGTTTTTT; cdr3_aa: CASSQDPSGAEGTGELFF
clone_size: NA; d_call: TRBD2; j_call: TRBJ2-1; v_call: TRBV9; cdr3_nt: TGTGCCAGCAGCGTAGTCGCGGGGGGCCCGATCCATGAGCAGTTCTTC; cdr3_aa: CASSVVAGGPIHEQFF
clone_size: NA; d_call: TRBD1; j_call: TRBJ1-2; v_call: TRBV7-2; cdr3_nt: TGTGCCAGCAGCGGGGGACAGGGGTACTATGGCTACACCTTC; cdr3_aa: CASSGGQGYYGYTF
clone_size: NA; d_call: NA; j_call: TRBJ2-1; v_call: TRBV6-4; cdr3_nt: TGTGCCAGCAGTGAAGAGGACTCGAATAATGAGCAGTTCTTC; cdr3_aa: CASSEEDSNNEQFF
clone_size: NA; d_call: NA; j_call: TRBJ2-3; v_call: TRBV6-1; cdr3_nt: TGTGCCACCGATCCAGTGGGCCGGGATACGCAGTATTTT; cdr3_aa: CATDPVGRDTQYF
clone_size: once; d_call: NA; j_call: TRBJ2-1; v_call: TRBV7-3; cdr3_nt: TGTGCCAGCAGCTTATCACTCAACAATGAGCAGTTCTTC; cdr3_aa: CASSLSLNNEQFF
clone_size: NA; d_call: NA; j_call: TRBJ1-5; v_call: TRBV30; cdr3_nt: TGTGCCTGGACACAGGGAAATCAGCCCCAGCATTTT; cdr3_aa: CAWTQGNQPQHF
clone_size: once; d_call: TRBD2; j_call: TRBJ2-7; v_call: TRBV4-1; cdr3_nt: TGCGCCAGCAGCCAAGGCGGGGGGGGCTACGAGCAGTACTTC; cdr3_aa: CASSQGGGGYEQYF
clone_size: NA; d_call: NA; j_call: TRBJ1-2; v_call: TRBV9; cdr3_nt: TGTGCCAGCAATCGACTGGAGACCAGTCAGAACTATGGCTACACCTTC; cdr3_aa: CASNRLETSQNYGYTF
clone_size: NA; d_call: TRBD2; j_call: TRBJ2-5; v_call: TRBV28; cdr3_nt: TGTGCCAGCAGTTTAATCAGCGGGGGGGCCTTCGTGGGAGAGACCCAGTACTTC; cdr3_aa: CASSLISGGAFVGETQYF
clone_size: NA; d_call: TRBD1; j_call: TRBJ2-1; v_call: TRBV6-5; cdr3_nt: TGTGCCAGCAGAATGACAGGGCTGAACCACCCAGTCTTC; cdr3_aa: CASRMTGLNHPVF
clone_size: few; d_call: TRBD1; j_call: TRBJ2-7; v_call: TRBV13; cdr3_nt: TGTGCCAGCAGCTTAGTTGGGTTATTACAGGGGAATCCCTACGAGCAGTACTTC; cdr3_aa: CASSLVGLLQGNPYEQYF
clone_size: NA; d_call: NA; j_call: TRBJ1-2; v_call: TRBV2; cdr3_nt: TGTGCCGGCAGTAACAGGGCCCGGTACGATGGCTACACCTTC; cdr3_aa: CAGSNRARYDGYTF
clone_size: NA; d_call: NA; j_call: TRBJ1-2; v_call: TRBV7-9; cdr3_nt: TGTGCCAGCAGCTTAGCCTCGACAGTGCCCCCCAATGGCTACACCTTC; cdr3_aa: CASSLASTVPPNGYTF
clone_size: few; d_call: NA; j_call: TRBJ1-1; v_call: TRBV30; cdr3_nt: TGTGCCTGGTCTATCGATACAGGGTCTGTTGAAGCTTTCTTT; cdr3_aa: CAWSIDTGSVEAFF
clone_size: few; d_call: TRBD1; j_call: TRBJ1-4; v_call: TRBV5-8; cdr3_nt: TGTGCCAGCAGCCCGTACAGGGGTGGGACTGAAAAACTGTTTTTT; cdr3_aa: CASSPYRGGTEKLFF
clone_size: NA; d_call: TRBD1; j_call: TRBJ1-1; v_call: TRBV7-2; cdr3_nt: TGTGCCAGCAGCTTGGACGGGACAGGAGCTTTCTTT; cdr3_aa: CASSLDGTGAFF
clone_size: once; d_call: NA; j_call: TRBJ1-1; v_call: TRBV6-1; cdr3_nt: TGTGCCAGCAGTTTGTCCACTCTGAACACTGAAGCTTTCTTT; cdr3_aa: CASSLSTLNTEAFF
clone_size: NA; d_call: NA; j_call: TRBJ2-7; v_call: TRBV27; cdr3_nt: TGTGCCAGCAGTTTATCGCGGAGCTACGAGCAGTACTTC; cdr3_aa: CASSLSRSYEQYF
clone_size: NA; d_call: TRBD1; j_call: TRBJ2-1; v_call: TRBV5-6; cdr3_nt: TGTGCCAGCAGCGGAATCGACAGGGGGAACCAGTTCTTC; cdr3_aa: CASSGIDRGNQFF
clone_size: once; d_call: NA; j_call: TRBJ2-3; v_call: TRBV29-1; cdr3_nt: TGCAGCGTTGGCACCTGGAGTAATACGCAGTATTTT; cdr3_aa: CSVGTWSNTQYF
clone_size: NA; d_call: TRBD2; j_call: TRBJ2-7; v_call: TRBV7-3; cdr3_nt: TGTGCCAGCAGGCTTACTAGCGGAAGCTCCTACGAGCAGTACTTC; cdr3_aa: CASRLTSGSSYEQYF